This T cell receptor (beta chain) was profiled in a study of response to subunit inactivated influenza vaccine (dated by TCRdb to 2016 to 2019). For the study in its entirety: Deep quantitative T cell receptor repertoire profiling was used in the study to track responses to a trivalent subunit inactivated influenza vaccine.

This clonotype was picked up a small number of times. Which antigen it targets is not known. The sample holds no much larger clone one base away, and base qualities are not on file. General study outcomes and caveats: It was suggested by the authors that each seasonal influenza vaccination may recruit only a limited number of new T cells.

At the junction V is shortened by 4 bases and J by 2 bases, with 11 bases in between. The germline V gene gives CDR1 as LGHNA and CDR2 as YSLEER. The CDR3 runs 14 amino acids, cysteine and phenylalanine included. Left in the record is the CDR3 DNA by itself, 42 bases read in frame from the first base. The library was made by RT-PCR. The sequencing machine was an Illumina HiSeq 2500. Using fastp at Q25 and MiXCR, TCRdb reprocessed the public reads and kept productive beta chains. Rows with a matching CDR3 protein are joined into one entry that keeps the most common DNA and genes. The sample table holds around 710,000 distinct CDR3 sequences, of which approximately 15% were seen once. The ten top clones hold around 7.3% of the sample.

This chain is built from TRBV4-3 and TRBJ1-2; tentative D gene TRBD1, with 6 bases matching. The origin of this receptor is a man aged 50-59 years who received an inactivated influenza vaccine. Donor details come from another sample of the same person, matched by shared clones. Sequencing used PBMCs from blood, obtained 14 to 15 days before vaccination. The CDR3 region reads CASSPGGLNYGYTF. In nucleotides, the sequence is TGCGCCAGCAGCCCCGGGGGGCTAAACTATGGCTACACCTTC.